These T cell receptor beta chains were read from a single sample in a study of regulatory T cells in long-lasting Graves disease. TCRdb called the multiplex PCR reads again in MiXCR, with one record for every CDR3 protein. The sample has 390,000 or so distinct CDR3 sequences; 10% to 15% are singletons. These sequences were also reported in another study, on T cells in Graves' hyperthyroidism and ophthalmopathy.

This sample comprised peripheral blood mononuclear cells (PBMCs), obtained at new diagnosis, from a patient treated with antithyroid drugs. These receptor sequences come from a woman younger than 35 with Graves disease. CDR3s include the opening cysteine and the closing phenylalanine or tryptophan.

V: TRBV7-2
CDR3: CASRLAGADEQFF

V: TRBV12-3/TRBV12-4
CDR3: CASSIQALAFF

V: TRBV2
CDR3: CASISGVTGELFF

V: TRBV6-5
CDR3: CASSYFQGSQFF

V: TRBV5-1
CDR3: CASRATRGLTLEEEQFF

V: TRBV24-1
CDR3: CATSLSRDRGRFNEQFF

V: TRBV28
CDR3: CASSLSGYEQYF

V: TRBV18
CDR3: CASRLRSGANVLTF

V: TRBV5-4
CDR3: CASSWNRGPSGYGYTF

V: TRBV18
CDR3: CASSPGGLAVGYEQYF

V: TRBV9
CDR3: CASSVVSSTGELFF

V: TRBV7-9
CDR3: CASSSPRPSVGQETQYF

V: TRBV20-1
CDR3: CRAGDTEETQYF

V: TRBV7-2
CDR3: CASSSVYSLYTHIAKNIQYF

V: TRBV20-1
CDR3: CSARDRGLGNTEAFF

V: TRBV7-8
CDR3: CASSLGGLLVTGRNTEAFF

V: TRBV6-2/TRBV6-3
CDR3: CASRLTPLVGKDEQYF

V: TRBV27
CDR3: CASTRQSSYNEQFF

V: TRBV7-9
CDR3: CASTSLSGAQYF

V: TRBV7-9
CDR3: CASSLVGKGSTDTQYF

V: TRBV2
CDR3: CASSEMGPGTEAFF

V: TRBV6-5
CDR3: CASSSDRVHPNYGYTF

V: TRBV6-2/TRBV6-3
CDR3: CASSPREGQPQHF

V: TRBV20-1
CDR3: CSARDGAGADEQYF

V: TRBV6-5
CDR3: CASSYWTSGSGANVLTF

V: TRBV6-5
CDR3: CAGSYSSWDYQETQYF

V: TRBV4-3
CDR3: CASSQDSPGAKNIQYF

V: TRBV7-9
CDR3: CASTSTQAGGGQPQHF

V: TRBV30
CDR3: CAWSVVGRQEGLFF